This T cell receptor beta chain appears in the sequencing data of a study of cytomegalovirus exposure and HLA in healthy donors. In the case of this clone: The antigen is unknown. The junction and the germline gene differ at one end; a read error may be behind it.

This CDR3 is built from 14 residues. Germline CDR1 reads MGHRA; CDR2 reads YSYEKL. Researchers ran the PCR with 60 Vbeta and 13 Jbeta primers. Repertoires were generated with immunoSEQ multiplex PCR, while TCRdb's copy carries only in-frame clones and drops some. The table shows 120,000 to 150,000 clones, with about 73% occurring only once. Study-level findings and limits: One cluster of highly shared sequence variants probably arose as a sequencing artifact. Among TCR beta chains, those listed as cytomegalovirus-associated numbered more than 150.

The clonotype was recovered from a man in his forties in good health and CMV-seropositive. Sequencing input: PBMCs. The rearrangement uses TRBV4-1 and TRBJ2-7, with D perhaps TRBD1 (6 bases). The CDR3 loop is CASRQGTLDYEQYF. The DNA of the CDR3 is TGCGCCAGCAGACAAGGGACACTGGACTACGAGCAGTACTTC.